The 25 T cell receptor beta chains below were found in one sample sequenced in a study of PD-L1 blockade in urothelial cancer. Assay: immunoSEQ multiplex PCR; the TCRdb copy retains only in-frame clones and omits some. Found here are fewer than 35,000 clones, over 80% of them singletons; the top ten hold 3.7%. The sequenced sample was PBMCs, obtained around atezolizumab (anti-PD-L1) treatment. The receptors shown here come from a man aged 50 or older with urothelial cancer.

V usage is TRBV25-1 and J usage is TRBJ2-3; D perhaps matches TRBD1 (6 bases). Germline CDR1 reads MGHDK; CDR2 reads SYGVNS. The CDR3 is 13 residues long. V gave up 8 bases and J gave up 2 bases, with 11 bases separating them. Here the CDR3 reads CASSQGLTDTQYF. CDR3 DNA: TGTGCCAGCTCACAGGGTCTCACAGATACGCAGTATTTT.

The chain is built from TRBV27 and TRBJ2-2; D may be TRBD2 (5 bases). From germline, CDR1 is MNHEY and CDR2 SMNVEV (reference sequence). The V gene lost 6 bases and the J gene lost 4 bases, with 12 bases spanning the gap. The CDR3 is 14 amino acids. CDR3 sequence reads: CASRPDWFTGELFF. The CDR3 nucleotides are TGTGCCAGCAGACCGGACTGGTTCACCGGGGAGCTGTTTTTT.

V gene TRBV14 combines with J gene TRBJ1-6; no clear D gene. Trimming cost V 6 bases and J 3 bases, with 9 bases left between them. The germline V gene has CDR1 SGHDN and CDR2 FVKESK. CDR3 length: 14 amino acids. CDR3 sequence (DNA): TGTGCCAGCAGTCGGGAGTTCTATAATTCACCCCTCCACTTT. Its protein product is CASSREFYNSPLHF.

This chain joins TRBV27 and TRBJ1-1; weak D call: TRBD1 (5 bases). This CDR3 is built from 12 residues. Trimming removed 6 bases from V and 5 bases from J, with 10 bases in between. The germline CDR1 and CDR2 sequences are MNHEY and SMNVEV (reference sequence). CDR3 DNA sequence: TGTGCCAGCAGAATGGGGGGAACTGAAGCTTTCTTT. It encodes CASRMGGTEAFF.

The gene calls are TRBV7-3 and TRBJ2-7, with D tentatively TRBD1 (6 bases). Trimming took 5 bases from V and 4 from J, leaving 15 bases between them. CDR1 and CDR2 from the germline V gene are SGHTA and FQGTGA. There are 14 residues in the CDR3. Written as DNA, the CDR3 is TGTGCCAGCAGCCAGACAGGATCGGGGTACGAGCAGTACTTC. Translation gives CASSQTGSGYEQYF.

This sequence joins TRBV5-4 and TRBJ2-7; TRBD1 agrees at 7 bases. This CDR3 is built from 15 residues. Per the germline V gene, CDR1 is SGHNT and CDR2 is YYREEE (reference sequence). J lost 3 bases, V lost 4 bases, and 10 bases had no gene match. The CDR3 spells CASSPRQGPLYEQYF. DNA for the CDR3: TGTGCCAGCAGCCCGAGACAGGGACCCCTCTACGAGCAGTACTTC. Full variable domain (remainder filled in from reference TRBV5-4 and TRBJ2-7): ETGVTQSPTHLIKTRGQQVTLRCSSQSGHNTVSWYQQALGQGPQFIFQYYREEENGRGNFPPRFSGLQFPNYSSELNVNALELDDSALYLCASSPRQGPLYEQYFGPGTRLTVT.

A single count supports this clone. The V call is TRBV5-5, the J call TRBJ1-6; no definite D call. V lost 4 bases and J lost 3, with 11 bases in between. CDR3 length: 15 amino acids. Germline V lookup: CDR1 SGHKS, CDR2 YYEKEE (reference sequence). CDR3 DNA sequence: TGTGCCAGCAGCCTCACACAGTACTATAATTCACCCCTCCACTTT. It codes for CASSLTQYYNSPLHF.

Only a few counts were recorded for this clone. CDR3 loop: CASSFRGVETGNTIYF. CDR3 nucleotide sequence: TGTGCCAGCAGCTTCAGGGGTGTCGAAACTGGAAACACCATATATTTT. The chain uses TRBV11-2 and TRBJ1-3, with D possibly matching TRBD1 (6 bases). V gave up 3 bases and J gave up 2 bases, with 14 bases separating them. Germline loops: CDR1 SGHAT, CDR2 FQNNGV. This CDR3 has 16 residues.

This chain uses TRBV5-5 with TRBJ1-6; 7 bases map to TRBD1. This CDR3 has 15 amino acids. Germline assignment: CDR1 SGHKS and CDR2 YYEKEE (reference sequence). With V trimmed by 0 bases and J by 9 bases, 6 bases remained unmatched. The CDR3 nucleotides are TGTGCCAGCAGCTTGGTCGACAGGGACAGTTCACCCCTCCACTTT. This translates into CASSLVDRDSSPLHF.

This clone has just a few counts. The rearrangement links TRBV28 to TRBJ1-2; 8 bases map to TRBD1. CDR3 length: 14 residues. Germline values: CDR1 MDHEN, CDR2 SYDVKM. J lost 4 bases, V lost 4 bases, and 5 bases had no gene match. The CDR3 sequence: CASSSRQGPYGYTF. The CDR3 region has the DNA TGTGCCAGCAGTTCACGACAGGGGCCCTATGGCTACACCTTC.

The J gene is TRBJ2-7, the V gene TRBV9; maybe TRBD2 (5 bases). The length of the CDR3 is 14 residues. Trimming stripped 0 bases from V and 3 bases from J, with 10 bases between. Germline V gene data show CDR1 as SGDLS and CDR2 as YYNGEE. The CDR3 is CASSVDEGHYEQYF. CDR3 nucleotides: TGTGCCAGCAGCGTAGATGAGGGCCACTACGAGCAGTACTTC.

J is TRBJ1-2 and V is TRBV18, with TRBD1 matching over 9 bases. In germline, CDR1 is KGHSH, CDR2 LQKENI. V lost 3 bases and J lost 2; bases outside the gene matches: 4. The CDR3 is made up of 15 amino acids. The CDR3 loop reads CASSPRDRENYGYTF. The CDR3 DNA is TGTGCCAGCTCACCTCGGGACAGGGAAAACTATGGCTACACCTTC.

The rearrangement uses TRBV4-3 and TRBJ2-7; D possibly corresponds to TRBD1 (6 bases). The CDR3 is made up of 15 amino acids. The V end was cut by 0 bases, the J end by 4 bases, with 13 bases between. Per the germline V gene, CDR1 is LGHNA and CDR2 is YSLEER. The CDR3 here is CASSQDRQGPYEQYF. CDR3 nucleotides: TGCGCCAGCAGCCAAGATCGGCAGGGGCCATACGAGCAGTACTTC.

This clone qualifies as medium-sized (0.01 to 0.1%). The chain carries TRBV2 and TRBJ1-2; perhaps TRBD1 as D (5 bases). Looked up from germline, CDR1 is SNHLY and CDR2 is FYNNEI. The CDR3 has 12 amino acids. V shed 11 bases and J shed 8 bases, with 18 bases lying between them. The CDR3 here is CAGKLSGPGYTF. CDR3 bases: TGTGCCGGAAAGTTATCAGGGCCCGGCTACACCTTC.

The chain has TRBV19 and TRBJ2-1, with 10 positions matching TRBD1. J lost 6 bases, V lost 8 bases, and 10 bases had no gene match. This CDR3 is built from 15 residues. Germline lookup yields CDR1 LNHDA and CDR2 SQIVND (reference sequence). The CDR3 loop reads CASCSRTGGTNEQFF. Here the CDR3 DNA reads TGTGCCAGTTGTTCGAGGACAGGGGGTACCAATGAGCAGTTCTTC.

V and J are TRBV7-2 and TRBJ2-3, with TRBD2 matching over 7 bases. V dropped 8 bases and J dropped 4; count of bases not matched to a gene: 3. The germline CDR1 and CDR2 sequences are SGHTA and FQGNSA. The CDR3 spans 12 residues. Written as DNA, the CDR3 is TGTGCCAGCGGGAGGGAGCCAGATACGCAGTATTTT. It translates to CASGREPDTQYF.

This clone was observed a single time. V and J are TRBV7-3 and TRBJ2-1; D is undetermined. The CDR3 loop spans 12 amino acids. Trimming left V 2 bases short and J 5 bases short, with 4 bases between. CDR1 and CDR2 from the germline V gene are SGHTA and FQGTGA. In DNA form, the CDR3 reads TGTGCCAGCAGCTTATTCAACAATGAGCAGTTCTTC. Translation: CASSLFNNEQFF. The full variable domain, rest sourced from reference TRBV7-3 and TRBJ2-1, is GAGVSQTPSNKVTEKGKYVELRCDPISGHTALYWYRQSLGQGPEFLIYFQGTGAADDSGLPNDRFFAVRPEGSVSTLKIQRTERGDSAVYLCASSLFNNEQFFGPGTRLTVL.

J is TRBJ2-3 and V is TRBV19; TRBD1 matches at 7 bases. The ends lost 5 bases at V and 8 bases at J; junction bases unmatched: 7. CDR3 length: 13 residues. Germline V gives CDR1 LNHDA, CDR2 SQIVND (reference sequence). The CDR3 reads CASSARDRSTQYF. The CDR3 DNA reads TGTGCCAGTAGTGCTCGGGACAGAAGTACGCAGTATTTT.

The V call is TRBV15, the J call TRBJ2-1; 7 bases align to TRBD1. The germline CDR1 and CDR2 sequences are LNHNV and YYDKDF (reference sequence). CDR3 length: 15 residues. V lost 3 bases, J lost 4 bases, and 6 bases stayed unmatched. The CDR3, as DNA: TGTGCCACCAGCAGTCCCCTGGACAGGTACAATGAGCAGTTCTTC. Encoded protein: CATSSPLDRYNEQFF.

The chain couples TRBV18 to TRBJ2-6, with 8 bases identical to TRBD1. Trimming at V came to 6 bases and at J to 0 bases, leaving 7 bases not matched to a gene. CDR1 and CDR2 (germline): KGHSH, LQKENI. The CDR3 spans 17 residues. The CDR3 DNA reads as TGTGCCAGCTCGCCAAGTGACAGGGGCTCTGGGGCCAACGTCCTGACTTTC. Protein product: CASSPSDRGSGANVLTF. The variable domain in full, completed from reference TRBV18 and TRBJ2-6, reads NAGVMQNPRHLVRRRGQEARLRCSPMKGHSHVYWYRQLPEEGLKFMVYLQKENIIDESGMPKERFSAEFPKEGPSILRIQQVVRGDSAAYFCASSPSDRGSGANVLTFGAGSRLTVL.

The CDR3 region is CAWSALAGVSYNEQFF. CDR3 in DNA: TGTGCCTGGAGTGCCCTAGCGGGAGTCTCCTACAATGAGCAGTTCTTC. V usage is TRBV30 and J usage is TRBJ2-1; 10 bases are shared with TRBD2. Trimming cost V 1 base and J 0 bases; bases outside gene matches: 3. Looked up from germline, CDR1 is GTSNPN and CDR2 is SVGIG (reference sequence). The CDR3 is 16 amino acids.

This chain uses TRBV11-2 with TRBJ2-3; 9 bases line up with TRBD2. This CDR3 has 15 amino acids. CDR1 SGHAT and CDR2 FQNNGV come from the germline V gene. The V and J ends lost 2 bases and 1 base, in that order; junction bases with no gene match: 1. DNA for the CDR3: TGTGCCAGCAGCTTATCTAGCGGGGGCACAGATACGCAGTATTTT. It encodes CASSLSSGGTDTQYF.

The chain has TRBV2 and TRBJ2-7; D uncertain. CDR3 length equals 13 residues. V was cut by 10 bases and J by 2 bases, with 15 bases left in between. The germline gives CDR1 SNHLY, CDR2 FYNNEI. The CDR3: CATHPGTAYEQYF. Here the CDR3 DNA reads TGTGCCACTCACCCCGGAACAGCCTACGAGCAGTACTTC. Filled out from reference TRBV2 and TRBJ2-7, the complete variable domain reads EPEVTQTPSHQVTQMGQEVILRCVPISNHLYFYWYRQILGQKVEFLVSFYNNEISEKSEIFDDQFSVERPDGSNFTLKIRSTKLEDSAMYFCATHPGTAYEQYFGPGTRLTVT.

The chain joins TRBV6-6 to TRBJ1-6, with D perhaps matching TRBD1 (6 bases). The CDR3 totals 14 residues. The germline V gene has CDR1 MNHNY and CDR2 SVGAGI (reference sequence). Trimming pared 2 bases from V and 5 bases from J, leaving 7 bases between. The CDR3 region is CASSYAGDNSPLHF. The CDR3, as DNA: TGTGCCAGCAGTTACGCAGGGGATAATTCACCCCTCCACTTT.

This chain joins TRBV7-9 and TRBJ1-6, with 10 bases lining up with TRBD1. The CDR3 is 15 amino acids. The V gene's germline CDR1 is SEHNR and CDR2 FQNEAQ (reference sequence). With V trimmed by 5 bases and J by 10 bases, 8 bases remained unmatched. In DNA form, the CDR3 reads TGTGCCAGCAGCCTCGGGACAGGGGTAAACTCACCCCTCCACTTT. This codes for CASSLGTGVNSPLHF. Supplemented by reference TRBV7-9 and TRBJ1-6, the full variable domain reads DTGVSQNPRHKITKRGQNVTFRCDPISEHNRLYWYRQTLGQGPEFLTYFQNEAQLEKSRLLSDRFSAERPKGSFSTLEIQRTEQGDSAMYLCASSLGTGVNSPLHFGNGTRLTVT.